Listed below are T cell receptor beta chains from one sample, sequenced in a study of shared clonotypes between healthy human individuals. Sequenced by immunoSEQ multiplex PCR; TCRdb stores in-frame clones only, minus some. Of hundreds of thousands of clones listed, 90% to 95% are singletons. Sequencing input: naive CD8+ T cells sorted from blood. All receptors come from a man aged 30-40 years in good health. Each CDR3 is given with its conserved first and last residue. The order of the fields is J gene, V gene, clone size, D gene, CDR3 protein, CDR3 DNA. A D gene is named only where the DNA matches it firmly. Clone size is stated in some rows and not others, as once, few, many or a class when expanded.

J gene: TRBJ2-1
V gene: TRBV5-4
clone size: -
D gene: TRBD2
CDR3 protein: CASSAAGTSHEQFF
CDR3 DNA: TGTGCCAGCAGCGCCGCCGGGACTAGTCATGAGCAGTTCTTC

J gene: TRBJ2-5
V gene: TRBV6-5
clone size: -
D gene: -
CDR3 protein: CASAGAEIARAQYF
CDR3 DNA: TGTGCCAGCGCTGGGGCGGAAATCGCCAGGGCCCAGTACTTC

J gene: TRBJ2-5
V gene: TRBV5-6
clone size: -
D gene: TRBD1
CDR3 protein: CASRPGQGRFETQYF
CDR3 DNA: TGTGCCAGCAGACCCGGACAGGGAAGGTTCGAGACCCAGTACTTC

J gene: TRBJ2-5
V gene: TRBV6-5
clone size: once
D gene: -
CDR3 protein: CASTASVPAQETQYF
CDR3 DNA: TGTGCCAGCACCGCCTCAGTTCCCGCCCAAGAGACCCAGTACTTC

J gene: TRBJ2-7
V gene: TRBV5-1
clone size: -
D gene: TRBD1
CDR3 protein: CASSLAGTGDYEQYF
CDR3 DNA: TGCGCCAGCAGCCTAGCCGGGACAGGGGACTACGAGCAGTACTTC

J gene: TRBJ1-4
V gene: TRBV5-5
clone size: -
D gene: TRBD1
CDR3 protein: CASSRGTGAISEKLFF
CDR3 DNA: TGTGCCAGCAGCCGGGGGACAGGGGCGATCAGTGAAAAACTGTTTTTT

J gene: TRBJ2-7
V gene: TRBV7-9
clone size: few
D gene: -
CDR3 protein: CASSLDYEQYF
CDR3 DNA: TGTGCCAGCAGCTTAGACTACGAGCAGTACTTC

J gene: TRBJ2-6
V gene: TRBV7-8
clone size: -
D gene: -
CDR3 protein: CASSLLGGANVLTF
CDR3 DNA: TGTGCCAGCAGCTTACTGGGTGGGGCCAACGTCCTGACTTTC

J gene: TRBJ1-2
V gene: TRBV11-1
clone size: -
D gene: -
CDR3 protein: CASSLAGQGGYGYTF
CDR3 DNA: TGTGCCAGCAGCTTAGCGGGGCAGGGCGGCTATGGCTACACCTTC

J gene: TRBJ2-1
V gene: TRBV9
clone size: -
D gene: TRBD2
CDR3 protein: CASSVPERDADYNEQFF
CDR3 DNA: TGTGCCAGCAGCGTTCCAGAGCGGGATGCTGACTACAATGAGCAGTTCTTC

J gene: TRBJ2-1
V gene: TRBV9
clone size: -
D gene: TRBD2
CDR3 protein: CASSKLAGGPYGEQFF
CDR3 DNA: TGTGCCAGCAGCAAACTAGCGGGAGGTCCTTACGGTGAGCAGTTCTTC

J gene: TRBJ2-7
V gene: TRBV5-4
clone size: -
D gene: TRBD1
CDR3 protein: CASSPRTGDEQYF
CDR3 DNA: TGTGCCAGCAGCCCAAGGACAGGGGACGAGCAGTACTTC

J gene: TRBJ2-7
V gene: TRBV18
clone size: -
D gene: -
CDR3 protein: CASSPVRDTYYEQYF
CDR3 DNA: TGTGCCAGCTCACCGGTCCGGGACACTTACTACGAGCAGTACTTC

J gene: TRBJ2-5
V gene: TRBV7-9
clone size: -
D gene: TRBD1
CDR3 protein: CASTYSEDRGYF
CDR3 DNA: TGTGCCAGCACCTACAGCGAGGACAGGGGGTACTTC

J gene: TRBJ2-7
V gene: TRBV7-9
clone size: -
D gene: -
CDR3 protein: CASSSGDRFYEQYF
CDR3 DNA: TGTGCCAGCAGCTCCGGGGACCGATTCTACGAGCAGTACTTC

J gene: TRBJ2-7
V gene: TRBV6-5
clone size: -
D gene: TRBD2
CDR3 protein: CASSTGTSSYEQYF
CDR3 DNA: TGTGCCAGCAGTACCGGGACTAGCAGCTACGAGCAGTACTTC

J gene: TRBJ2-1
V gene: TRBV28
clone size: -
D gene: -
CDR3 protein: CASSPTSYYQRFF
CDR3 DNA: TGTGCCAGCAGTCCCACCTCCTACTACCAAAGGTTCTTC

J gene: TRBJ2-1
V gene: TRBV11-2
clone size: -
D gene: TRBD1
CDR3 protein: CASSLGPGTGEYNEQFF
CDR3 DNA: TGTGCCAGCAGCTTAGGACCCGGGACAGGAGAATACAATGAGCAGTTCTTC

J gene: TRBJ2-1
V gene: TRBV9
clone size: few
D gene: TRBD2
CDR3 protein: CASSVVTSGRDEQFF
CDR3 DNA: TGTGCCAGCAGCGTAGTGACTAGCGGGAGAGATGAGCAGTTCTTC

J gene: TRBJ2-1
V gene: TRBV28
clone size: -
D gene: -
CDR3 protein: CASSFRNSVEQFF
CDR3 DNA: TGTGCCAGCAGTTTCCGGAATAGTGTTGAGCAGTTCTTC

J gene: TRBJ1-5
V gene: TRBV12-2
clone size: -
D gene: -
CDR3 protein: CASRFQGPYSNQPQHF
CDR3 DNA: TGTGCAAGTCGCTTCCAGGGGCCGTATAGCAATCAGCCCCAGCATTTT

J gene: TRBJ2-1
V gene: TRBV7-9
clone size: once
D gene: -
CDR3 protein: CASSLGRHNEQFF
CDR3 DNA: TGTGCCAGCAGCTTAGGCAGGCACAATGAGCAGTTCTTC

J gene: TRBJ1-2
V gene: TRBV25-1
clone size: -
D gene: TRBD1
CDR3 protein: CASSDQAKTGGDYGYTF
CDR3 DNA: TGTGCCAGCAGTGACCAGGCCAAGACAGGGGGTGACTATGGCTACACCTTC

J gene: TRBJ2-1
V gene: TRBV27
clone size: once
D gene: TRBD1
CDR3 protein: CASRTGQGGNEQFF
CDR3 DNA: TGTGCCAGCAGGACGGGACAGGGCGGGAATGAGCAGTTCTTC

J gene: TRBJ2-7
V gene: TRBV7-6
clone size: -
D gene: -
CDR3 protein: CASSPEAAYEQYF
CDR3 DNA: TGTGCCAGCAGCCCAGAGGCAGCCTACGAGCAGTACTTC

J gene: TRBJ2-7
V gene: TRBV2
clone size: -
D gene: -
CDR3 protein: CATLSSYEQYF
CDR3 DNA: TGTGCCACCCTTTCTTCCTACGAGCAGTACTTC

J gene: TRBJ2-2
V gene: TRBV28
clone size: -
D gene: -
CDR3 protein: CASSLLGRRELNTGELFF
CDR3 DNA: TGTGCCAGCAGTTTACTGGGTCGGCGGGAACTGAACACCGGGGAGCTGTTTTTT

J gene: TRBJ1-1
V gene: TRBV14
clone size: -
D gene: -
CDR3 protein: CASSPRLYPQNTEAFF
CDR3 DNA: TGTGCCAGCAGCCCGCGACTCTACCCCCAGAACACTGAAGCTTTCTTT

J gene: TRBJ2-5
V gene: TRBV27
clone size: few
D gene: -
CDR3 protein: CASSLLGSQETQYF
CDR3 DNA: TGTGCCAGCAGTTTGTTGGGGTCCCAAGAGACCCAGTACTTC

J gene: TRBJ2-7
V gene: TRBV19
clone size: -
D gene: -
CDR3 protein: CASSIDFGYYEQYF
CDR3 DNA: TGTGCCAGTAGTATAGATTTCGGATACTACGAGCAGTACTTC

J gene: TRBJ2-2
V gene: TRBV19
clone size: -
D gene: TRBD1
CDR3 protein: CASRRGQGNTGELFF
CDR3 DNA: TGTGCCAGTAGACGGGGACAGGGAAACACCGGGGAGCTGTTTTTT

J gene: TRBJ2-7
V gene: TRBV7-9
clone size: -
D gene: TRBD2
CDR3 protein: CASNRPGAGGSYEQYF
CDR3 DNA: TGTGCCAGCAACAGGCCCGGGGCGGGAGGGTCCTACGAGCAGTACTTC

J gene: TRBJ1-5
V gene: TRBV7-2
clone size: -
D gene: TRBD1
CDR3 protein: CASSLVFRGPGNQPQHF
CDR3 DNA: TGTGCCAGCAGCTTAGTATTCAGGGGGCCAGGCAATCAGCCCCAGCATTTT

J gene: TRBJ2-1
V gene: TRBV10-3
clone size: -
D gene: TRBD2
CDR3 protein: CAIGAGGPAAAEQFF
CDR3 DNA: TGTGCCATCGGAGCGGGAGGGCCGGCTGCTGCAGAGCAGTTCTTC

J gene: TRBJ1-1
V gene: TRBV5-1
clone size: few
D gene: TRBD1
CDR3 protein: CASSLGQGRTEAFF
CDR3 DNA: TGCGCCAGCAGCTTGGGACAGGGGCGTACTGAAGCTTTCTTT

J gene: TRBJ2-3
V gene: TRBV28
clone size: -
D gene: -
CDR3 protein: CASTRDSTDTQYF
CDR3 DNA: TGTGCCAGCACCCGGGACAGCACAGATACGCAGTATTTT

J gene: TRBJ1-5
V gene: TRBV27
clone size: -
D gene: TRBD1
CDR3 protein: CASSFQGAHQPQHF
CDR3 DNA: TGTGCCAGCAGTTTTCAGGGGGCCCATCAGCCCCAGCATTTT

J gene: TRBJ2-1
V gene: TRBV7-9
clone size: -
D gene: -
CDR3 protein: CASRQGGLEVSYNEQFF
CDR3 DNA: TGTGCCAGCCGCCAGGGAGGTTTGGAGGTCTCCTACAATGAGCAGTTCTTC

J gene: TRBJ1-2
V gene: TRBV29-1
clone size: -
D gene: TRBD1
CDR3 protein: CSVDFKGQGYGYTF
CDR3 DNA: TGCAGCGTTGATTTTAAGGGACAGGGCTATGGCTACACCTTC

J gene: TRBJ2-1
V gene: TRBV4-1
clone size: -
D gene: -
CDR3 protein: CASSQELDNEQFF
CDR3 DNA: TGCGCCAGCAGCCAAGAACTAGACAATGAGCAGTTCTTC

J gene: TRBJ2-5
V gene: TRBV5-6
clone size: -
D gene: -
CDR3 protein: CASSIGGGAWVTQYF
CDR3 DNA: TGTGCCAGCAGTATAGGGGGAGGGGCCTGGGTAACCCAGTACTTC

J gene: TRBJ2-7
V gene: TRBV27
clone size: -
D gene: -
CDR3 protein: CASSLRGFYEQYF
CDR3 DNA: TGTGCCAGCAGTTTACGGGGTTTCTACGAGCAGTACTTC

J gene: TRBJ2-1
V gene: TRBV27
clone size: -
D gene: TRBD1
CDR3 protein: CASTPGQGIGFGIEQFF
CDR3 DNA: TGTGCCAGCACCCCGGGACAGGGAATCGGGTTCGGTATTGAGCAGTTCTTC

J gene: TRBJ1-1
V gene: TRBV7-2
clone size: -
D gene: -
CDR3 protein: CASSPRSTEAFF
CDR3 DNA: TGTGCCAGCAGCCCCAGATCTACTGAAGCTTTCTTT

J gene: TRBJ2-3
V gene: TRBV19
clone size: -
D gene: -
CDR3 protein: CASSRGHQPDTQYF
CDR3 DNA: TGTGCCAGTAGCCGGGGACACCAACCAGATACGCAGTATTTT

J gene: TRBJ2-1
V gene: TRBV4-1
clone size: once
D gene: TRBD2
CDR3 protein: CASSQIISGSSYNEQFF
CDR3 DNA: TGCGCCAGCAGCCAAATAATTAGCGGGAGCTCCTACAATGAGCAGTTCTTC

J gene: TRBJ2-7
V gene: TRBV6-6
clone size: -
D gene: -
CDR3 protein: CASSNRAYEQYF
CDR3 DNA: TGTGCCAGCAGTAACAGGGCCTACGAGCAGTACTTC

J gene: TRBJ2-7
V gene: TRBV29-1
clone size: -
D gene: TRBD2
CDR3 protein: CSVEWGRLAGGQANEQYF
CDR3 DNA: TGCAGCGTTGAATGGGGTCGGCTAGCGGGAGGCCAAGCCAACGAGCAGTACTTC

J gene: TRBJ1-2
V gene: TRBV28
clone size: once
D gene: -
CDR3 protein: CAIRMGGSSYYGYTF
CDR3 DNA: TGTGCCATCCGAATGGGGGGCAGCTCGTACTATGGCTACACCTTC

J gene: TRBJ2-7
V gene: TRBV5-1
clone size: -
D gene: -
CDR3 protein: CASSPEGLYEQYF
CDR3 DNA: TGCGCCAGCAGCCCGGAAGGGTTATACGAGCAGTACTTC

J gene: TRBJ2-7
V gene: TRBV11-2
clone size: -
D gene: -
CDR3 protein: CASSLELPREQYF
CDR3 DNA: TGTGCCAGCAGCTTAGAACTCCCTCGCGAGCAGTACTTC

J gene: TRBJ2-2
V gene: TRBV9
clone size: -
D gene: TRBD1
CDR3 protein: CASSVGGAGGWTGELFF
CDR3 DNA: TGTGCCAGCAGCGTAGGAGGTGCAGGGGGTTGGACCGGGGAGCTGTTTTTT

J gene: TRBJ2-5
V gene: TRBV2
clone size: -
D gene: TRBD1
CDR3 protein: CASSGQGNQETQYF
CDR3 DNA: TGTGCCAGCAGTGGACAGGGTAACCAAGAGACCCAGTACTTC

J gene: TRBJ2-7
V gene: TRBV13
clone size: -
D gene: -
CDR3 protein: CASSLGLGRTYEQYF
CDR3 DNA: TGTGCCAGCAGCTTAGGCCTAGGCAGGACCTACGAGCAGTACTTC

J gene: TRBJ2-1
V gene: TRBV27
clone size: once
D gene: TRBD2
CDR3 protein: CASSSRTSSTYNEQFF
CDR3 DNA: TGTGCCAGCAGTTCCCGGACTAGCAGCACCTACAATGAGCAGTTCTTC

J gene: TRBJ2-7
V gene: TRBV2
clone size: -
D gene: -
CDR3 protein: CASSSREGEGYEQYF
CDR3 DNA: TGTGCCAGCAGTTCTAGGGAGGGGGAAGGTTACGAGCAGTACTTC